This T cell receptor (beta chain) came from a study of T cells in Graves' hyperthyroidism and ophthalmopathy (dated by TCRdb to about 2019). Study-wide context: Peripheral blood was sampled at the time of initial diagnosis, prior to any treatment. After sampling, hyperthyroidism patients received methimazole starting at 30 mg daily, and ophthalmopathy patients received high-dose intravenous methylprednisolone. In addition, the study compared T-cell repertoires in thyroid tissue and in blood from roughly 6 Graves' hyperthyroidism patients. Prospective prediction of ophthalmopathy was tested in an independent validation cohort of some 19 hyperthyroidism patients and around 16 patients who later progressed to ophthalmopathy. According to the paper, TCR Vbeta CDR3 sequencing was carried out on approximately 140 peripheral blood samples, which came from under 50 ophthalmopathy, around 75 hyperthyroidism and 17 progressor patients. TCR V-J signatures able to tell the groups apart were searched for in a discovery cohort of 95 to 100 patients, of whom fewer than 45 had Graves' ophthalmopathy and about 55 had stable Graves' hyperthyroidism. For training and testing, the 95 to 100 patients in the discovery cohort were randomly divided in a 7:3 ratio.

Beyond this particular receptor, the publication reports: No statistical method was used to set the sample size in advance, and investigators knew the group allocation. Blood samples also contained most of the expanded thyroid clonotypes (frequency above 0.001), which suggests that blood repertoires may reflect thyroid immune responses. A model built on a 13 V-J signature distinguished ophthalmopathy from stable hyperthyroidism, reaching 85% to 90% sensitivity and around 81% specificity in cross-validation and 80%/75% in testing. In validation, the model predicted progression to ophthalmopathy with approximately 71% sensitivity and about 73% specificity, a median of approximately 6.5 months before onset.

Moderately to severely active disease, a Clinical Activity Score of at least 3, a NOSPECS grade of at least 4, and a duration under 3 months were present in ophthalmopathy patients. Exclusion was applied to patients with uncontrolled infections, other autoimmune diseases, pregnancy or lactation. Diagnoses relied on clinical symptoms, serum thyroxine and TRAb, thyroid ultrasound and orbital computed tomography. Ficoll-Paque density gradient centrifugation was used to isolate PBMCs from around 10 ml of fresh peripheral blood. Trizol reagent was used to extract total RNA, and RNA quality was then checked on an Agilent 2100 Bioanalyzer. Only a few counts were recorded for this clonotype. What antigen it recognizes has not been identified. Base-call qualities are not available, and no considerably larger clone is one nucleotide away. The TCR beta CDR3 regions were amplified from RNA transcripts. A first-round RT-PCR of the TCR CDR3 used the HTBI primer set with the Qiagen OneStep RT-PCR kit. A second multiplex PCR round built the libraries, followed by size selection and purification. Sequencing of the libraries was done on an Illumina HiSeq2000 using paired-end 100 bp reads. The authors processed their data as follows. SOAPnuke was used to process the raw data, removing reads that contained adapters or uncalled bases, had a mean Phred below 15, or lacked an exact match to the constant primer or identifier. High-quality paired reads were merged using COPE v1.2.5, and each unique nucleotide sequence was defined as a clonotype. Clonotypes were aligned to IMGT TRBV, TRBD and TRBJ reference segments using MiTCR v1.1. The analysis was restricted to V-J combinations with a frequency above 0.0001, which together covered 99.2% of the repertoires. A TCS score was defined as the ratio between F50 (clonal expansion) and ExV (chaos), using BLOSUM62-based TCRdist between CDR3 peptides within each V-J. Welch's t-statistics and random forest reduced 500 to 550 V-J features to about 12, which were used in a naive Bayes classifier (R e1071). Using fastp trimming at Q25 and MiXCR clonotype assembly, TCRdb reanalyzed the public sequencing data and kept in-frame beta chains. Every entry covers one CDR3 protein and lists the most common genes and DNA from its rows. It is TCRdb's table, rather than the study itself, that gives the V and J calls and clone size. For this sample the table gives around 600,000 distinct CDR3 sequences, of which about 14% were detected only once. The ten most abundant clones make up around 13% of the sample.

The germline V gene supplies CDR1 SGHRS and CDR2 YFSETQ. The junction carries 16 bases between V and J, which are trimmed by 1 base and 6 bases respectively. The CDR3 runs 15 amino acids, cysteine and phenylalanine included. The kept DNA is CDR3 alone, 45 bases in frame from the first base. The rearranged segments are TRBV5-1 and TRBJ1-2; possibly the D gene is TRBD1, per 6 matching bases. This TCR was recovered from a woman aged 45 to 65 with Graves' ophthalmopathy. The sequenced material came from blood. CDR3 sequence: CASSLQEGGINGYTF. The nucleotide sequence is TGCGCCAGCAGCTTGCAGGAAGGGGGTATCAATGGCTACACCTTC.